This T cell receptor beta chain was obtained from a study of graft-versus-host responses after intestinal transplantation. Germline CDR1 reads ENHRY; CDR2 reads SYGVKD. CDR3 length: 9 amino acids. This clone turned up a few times. Its antigen remains unidentified. The protocol was immunoSEQ multiplex PCR, while the TCRdb copy is restricted to in-frame clones and leaves out a portion. The sample consists of 100,000 or so clones, 90% to 95% of them appearing once. Sample: unstimulated CD8+ T cells sorted from spleen or lymph node cells, taken before transplant. V usage is TRBV10-3 and J usage is TRBJ1-5; no clear D gene. The clonotype originates from a human donor who was the organ donor for an intestinal transplant. This CDR3 reads CGGDQPQHF. CDR3 DNA: TGTGGCGGGGATCAGCCCCAGCATTTT.